The clone carrying this TCR beta chain appeared many times. Its antigen is unknown. Indicated time point: newly diagnosed GD, antithyroid drugs for less than 3 months. The TCR library was prepared using RNA isolated from PBMCs. From germline, CDR1 is KGHSH and CDR2 LQKENI. Trimming stripped 6 bases from V and 8 bases from J, with 19 bases between. The CDR3 consists of 14 residues. Building of the TCR beta libraries involved iRepertoire HTBI primers and Arm-PCR of CDR3 regions. TCRdb called the multiplex PCR reads again in MiXCR, with one record for every CDR3 protein. Of a few hundred thousand distinct CDR3 sequences detected, 12% appear once; the ten largest clones hold about 19%. This sample is drawn from a study of regulatory T cells in long-lasting Graves disease. General study results and limits: Having few samples may have compromised the accuracy.

Another study also made use of these data, one on T cells in Graves' hyperthyroidism and ophthalmopathy. That paper states: In the blood, most expanded thyroid clonotypes above 0.001 appeared as well.

This clonotype was obtained from a woman aged 18-35 years with Graves disease. The source was peripheral blood mononuclear cells (PBMCs), collected at new diagnosis, from a patient treated with antithyroid drugs. The chain carries TRBV18 and TRBJ1-2; D is uncertain. Here the CDR3 reads CASSLTGLFMGYTF. DNA of the CDR3: TGTGCCAGCTCGCTGACCGGACTCTTTATGGGCTACACCTTC. Using reference TRBV18 and TRBJ1-2 for the parts outside the CDR3, the full variable domain is NAGVMQNPRHLVRRRGQEARLRCSPMKGHSHVYWYRQLPEEGLKFMVYLQKENIIDESGMPKERFSAEFPKEGPSILRIQQVVRGDSAAYFCASSLTGLFMGYTFGSGTRLTVV.